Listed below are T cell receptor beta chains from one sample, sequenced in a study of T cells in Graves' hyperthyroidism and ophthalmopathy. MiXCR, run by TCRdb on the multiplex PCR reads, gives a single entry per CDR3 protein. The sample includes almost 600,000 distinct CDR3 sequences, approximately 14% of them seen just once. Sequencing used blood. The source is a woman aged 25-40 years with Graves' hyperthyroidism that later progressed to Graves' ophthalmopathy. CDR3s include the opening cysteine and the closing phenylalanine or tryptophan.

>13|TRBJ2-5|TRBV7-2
CASSWPRDSAQYF
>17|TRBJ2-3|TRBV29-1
CSVDPVLAGGSTDTQYF
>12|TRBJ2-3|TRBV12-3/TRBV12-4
CASTMGADTQYF
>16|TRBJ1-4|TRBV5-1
CASSPGTGPDVEELFF
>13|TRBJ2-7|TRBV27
CASGARSSYEQYF
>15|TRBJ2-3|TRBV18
CASSPPGEPWDTQYF
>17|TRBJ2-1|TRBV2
CASSLEASGADYNEQFF
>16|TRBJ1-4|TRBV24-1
CATIEPGGAGIRKLFF
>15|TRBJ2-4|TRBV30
CASQPGVLAKNIQYF
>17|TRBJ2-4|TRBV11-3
CASSPILVGGAKNIQYF
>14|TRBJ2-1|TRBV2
CASSDGNSYNEQFF
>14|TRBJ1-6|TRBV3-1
CASSHRTGQETLHF
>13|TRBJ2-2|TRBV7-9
CASSDRVGGELFF
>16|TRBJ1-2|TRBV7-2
CASSLMGTREGYGYTF
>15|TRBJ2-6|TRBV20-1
CSADPALSGANVLTF
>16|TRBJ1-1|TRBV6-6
CASSYSIVGFGTEAFF
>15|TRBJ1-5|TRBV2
CASSEDGFSNQPQHF
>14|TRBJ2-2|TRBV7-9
CASDKLGTAGELFF
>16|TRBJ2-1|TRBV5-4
CASKYGGGGSYNEQFF
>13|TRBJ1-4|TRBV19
CASSPTDNEKLFF
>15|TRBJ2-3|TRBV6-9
CASSYAASGRDTQYF
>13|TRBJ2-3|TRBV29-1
CSVEERGPDTQYF
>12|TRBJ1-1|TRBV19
CASSPTGVEAFF
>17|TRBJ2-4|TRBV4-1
CASSQPTKSEAKNIQYF
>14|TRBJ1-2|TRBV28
CASSHRGGEGGYTF
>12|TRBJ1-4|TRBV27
CATGQLFEKLFF
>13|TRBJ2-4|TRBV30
CAWSAIPGGVEYF
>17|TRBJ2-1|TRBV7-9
CASSLAGTSGRGNEQFF
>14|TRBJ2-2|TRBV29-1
CSVEDSGTTGELFF
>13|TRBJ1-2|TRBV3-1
CASSPYDARGYTF
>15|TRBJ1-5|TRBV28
CASSWTGPWNQPQHF
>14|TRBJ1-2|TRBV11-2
CASSPDRTYYGYTF
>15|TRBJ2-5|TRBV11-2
CASSLRLMGQETQYF
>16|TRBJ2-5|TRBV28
CASSLAGAGGQETQYF
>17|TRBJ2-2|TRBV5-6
CASSLASGGTNTGELFF
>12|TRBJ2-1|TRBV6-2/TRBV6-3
CASSASWNEQFF
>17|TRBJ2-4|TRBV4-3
CASSHSVAQDSRNIQYF
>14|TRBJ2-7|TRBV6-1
CATALDYATYEQYF
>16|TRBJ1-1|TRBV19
CASSPRGAGGNTEAFF
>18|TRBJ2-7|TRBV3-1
CASSPYPASGRAIHEQYF
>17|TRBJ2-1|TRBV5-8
CASSGIPGQSSYNEQFF
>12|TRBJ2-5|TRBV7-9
CASSLGQGIQYF
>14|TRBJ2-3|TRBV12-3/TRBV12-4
CASSVTDSTDTQYF
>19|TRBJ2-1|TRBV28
CASSSPGLAGGPKPNEQFF
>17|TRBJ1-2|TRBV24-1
CATSSSPGQGVLRGYTF
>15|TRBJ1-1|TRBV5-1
CASSPGTESATEAFF
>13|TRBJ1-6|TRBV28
CASRTAKNSPLHF
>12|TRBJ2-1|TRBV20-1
CSARAPQGGEFF
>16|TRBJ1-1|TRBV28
CASSRKQGWGGTEAFF
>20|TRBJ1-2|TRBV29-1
CSVEEPTEEDRGFSRYGYTF
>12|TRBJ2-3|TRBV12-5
CASGLASGTGHF
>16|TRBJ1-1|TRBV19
CASSLEGGISSTEAFF
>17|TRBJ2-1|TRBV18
CASSPPVVSGPYNEQFF
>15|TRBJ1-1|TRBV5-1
CASSGQGTLNTEAFF
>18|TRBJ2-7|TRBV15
CATSRDLSPWTASYEQYF
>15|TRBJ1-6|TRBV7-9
CASSLAGGNNSPLHF
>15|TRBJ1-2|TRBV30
CAWSPLGGTNYGYTF